This is a list of T cell receptor beta chains from one sample in a study of shared T cell receptors in the human thymus. Only in-frame clones appear in the TCRdb table, and some are missing; sequencing was by immunoSEQ multiplex PCR. The sample includes 600,000 or so clones, around 87% seen only once; the top ten take more than 0.009%. This sample was also put to use in a study of human thymus T cells.

Sequencing was carried out using thymocytes. These TCRs come from a boy under two years old with a congenital heart defect. Both conserved end residues are part of each CDR3. Fields, in order: J gene, CDR3 length, V gene, D gene, clone size, CDR3 protein, CDR3 DNA. D genes are given only for firm matches. Rows may omit the clone size; those that give it use once, few, many or a size class.

TRBJ2-2 15 TRBV27 NA NA CASSLLAGVTGELFF TGTGCCAGCAGTTTATTGGCAGGCGTAACCGGGGAGCTGTTTTTT
TRBJ2-7 14 TRBV28 TRBD1 NA CASSPPTTGSEQYF TGTGCCAGCAGTCCACCCACGACAGGGAGCGAGCAGTACTTC
TRBJ2-6 17 TRBV5-1 TRBD1 NA CASSLTLTGNGANVLTF TGCGCCAGCAGCTTAACGCTGACAGGGAACGGGGCCAACGTCCTGACTTTC
TRBJ1-1 15 TRBV5-6 TRBD1 NA CASSPWDRREGEAFF TGTGCCAGCAGCCCCTGGGACAGACGTGAGGGGGAAGCTTTCTTT
TRBJ2-7 15 TRBV5-4 TRBD1 NA CASSMRDRVTYEQYF TGTGCCAGCTCTATGCGGGACAGGGTGACCTACGAGCAGTACTTC
TRBJ1-5 15 TRBV5-1 NA once CASSLSGVSNQPQHF TGCGCCAGCAGCTTGTCGGGGGTGAGCAATCAGCCCCAGCATTTT
TRBJ2-1 14 TRBV29-1 NA NA CSVEGRDSYNEQFF TGCAGCGTTGAGGGCCGGGATTCCTACAATGAGCAGTTCTTC
TRBJ1-4 19 TRBV28 TRBD1 NA CASSIKPRGHAPDDEKLFF TGTGCCAGCAGTATAAAACCTAGGGGGCACGCTCCAGACGATGAAAAACTGTTTTTT
TRBJ2-1 17 TRBV4-3 NA NA CASSQDRGELDYNEQFF TGCGCCAGCAGCCAAGACCGCGGGGAACTGGACTACAATGAGCAGTTCTTC
TRBJ1-5 15 TRBV6-6 NA NA CASSSKRSDNQPQHF TGTGCCAGCAGTTCCAAGCGTTCGGACAATCAGCCCCAGCATTTT
TRBJ1-1 17 TRBV5-1 TRBD1 NA CASSFLTGTGVITEAFF TGCGCCAGCAGCTTCCTAACCGGGACAGGGGTTATCACTGAAGCTTTCTTT
TRBJ1-5 15 TRBV11-2 TRBD1 NA CASSLATGVNQPQHF TGTGCCAGCAGCTTAGCGACAGGGGTAAATCAGCCCCAGCATTTT
TRBJ2-7 14 TRBV29-1 TRBD1 NA CSALSRQGANEQYF TGCAGCGCCCTTTCGAGACAGGGGGCCAACGAGCAGTACTTC
TRBJ1-2 13 TRBV6-5 NA NA CASRRALDYGYTF TGTGCCAGCAGGAGGGCCCTCGACTATGGCTACACCTTC
TRBJ1-1 14 TRBV19 TRBD1 NA CASSAVGQGMGAFF TGTGCCAGTAGCGCCGTGGGACAGGGGATGGGAGCTTTCTTT
TRBJ2-5 12 TRBV29-1 TRBD2 NA CSVGAGVETQYF TGCAGCGTTGGGGCGGGAGTAGAGACCCAGTACTTC
TRBJ1-2 16 TRBV5-8 TRBD1 once CASSLHRGFVSYGYTF TGTGCCAGCAGTCTTCACAGGGGTTTCGTCTCCTATGGCTACACCTTC
TRBJ2-1 13 TRBV25-1 NA NA CASRGQRSDEQFF TGTGCCAGCAGGGGACAACGGTCGGATGAGCAGTTCTTC
TRBJ2-7 13 TRBV14 TRBD1 NA CASRWTGGDEQYF TGTGCCAGCAGATGGACAGGGGGCGACGAGCAGTACTTC
TRBJ2-1 16 TRBV9 TRBD2 NA CASSALPLAGLNEQFF TGTGCCAGCAGCGCCCTCCCACTAGCGGGTCTCAATGAGCAGTTCTTC
TRBJ2-7 14 TRBV7-2 TRBD1 NA CASSLRDRGYEQYF TGTGCCAGCAGCCTCCGGGACAGGGGTTACGAGCAGTACTTC
TRBJ1-3 15 TRBV5-1 TRBD1 NA CASSLPGQDRNTIYF TGCGCCAGCAGCTTACCGGGACAGGACAGAAACACCATATATTTT
TRBJ1-2 18 TRBV5-5 TRBD1 NA CASSLAYRDRVSHYGYTF TGTGCCAGCAGCTTGGCATACCGGGACAGGGTCTCTCACTATGGCTACACCTTC
TRBJ2-3 15 TRBV5-5 NA NA CASSGICGALGVQYF TGTGCCAGCAGCGGAATTTGCGGGGCCCTAGGGGTGCAGTATTTT
TRBJ2-6 15 TRBV5-1 NA NA CASSLSSPGANVLTF TGCGCCAGCAGCCTCAGTAGCCCTGGGGCCAACGTCCTGACTTTC
TRBJ1-2 15 TRBV6-5 TRBD1 once CASSYSRQGARGYTF TGTGCCAGCAGTTACTCTAGACAGGGGGCACGTGGCTACACCTTC
TRBJ2-1 13 TRBV5-1 NA NA CASSLNSWTEQFF TGCGCCAGCAGCTTGAATTCTTGGACAGAGCAGTTCTTC
TRBJ2-7 11 TRBV5-6 NA NA CASSFRYEQYF TGTGCCAGCAGCTTTCGCTACGAGCAGTACTTC
TRBJ2-7 14 TRBV7-8 NA NA CASSEERLGYEQYF TGTGCCAGCAGCGAGGAGAGGCTTGGCTACGAGCAGTACTTC
TRBJ2-1 16 TRBV2 TRBD1 NA CASTEWVGQAYNEQFF TGTGCCAGCACCGAATGGGTCGGACAGGCTTACAATGAGCAGTTCTTC
TRBJ1-5 16 TRBV19 TRBD1 NA CASNGRTGYSNQPQHF TGTGCCAGTAATGGCCGGACAGGTTATAGCAATCAGCCCCAGCATTTT
TRBJ2-2 14 TRBV2 NA once CASSDQGYTGELFF TGTGCCAGCAGTGACCAGGGGTACACCGGGGAGCTGTTTTTT
TRBJ1-6 14 TRBV4-3 NA NA CASRTSRDNSPLHF TGCGCCAGCAGAACGTCTCGAGATAATTCACCCCTCCACTTT
TRBJ1-5 15 TRBV19 NA NA CASSIPLAGNQPQHF TGTGCCAGTAGTATTCCCCTCGCGGGCAATCAGCCCCAGCATTTT
TRBJ2-3 16 TRBV2 TRBD2 NA CASRGGRDFRTDTQYF TGTGCCAGCAGGGGAGGGAGGGACTTTCGCACAGATACGCAGTATTTT
TRBJ2-3 17 TRBV28 NA NA CASSLAADSPSTDTQYF TGTGCCAGCAGTTTAGCGGCGGACAGCCCATCCACAGATACGCAGTATTTT
TRBJ2-3 21 TRBV4-1 TRBD2 NA CASSQERWEDGGRAATDTQYF TGCGCCAGCAGCCAAGAGCGATGGGAAGATGGCGGGAGGGCGGCCACAGATACGCAGTATTTT
TRBJ2-1 16 TRBV6-6 NA NA CASSYTRANSGNEQFF TGTGCCAGCAGTTATACGCGCGCCAATAGCGGCAATGAGCAGTTCTTC
TRBJ2-5 14 TRBV19 NA NA CASSPAEGEETQYF TGTGCCAGTAGTCCGGCCGAGGGGGAAGAGACCCAGTACTTC
TRBJ1-5 15 TRBV11-2 TRBD1 NA CASSLDGTGEKPQHF TGTGCCAGCAGCTTAGATGGGACAGGGGAAAAGCCCCAGCATTTT
TRBJ2-7 15 TRBV25-1 NA NA CASSEDHGVKNEQYF TGTGCCAGCAGTGAAGACCACGGGGTCAAAAACGAGCAGTACTTC
TRBJ2-4 15 TRBV7-2 NA NA CASRGAPGTKNIQYF TGTGCCAGCAGAGGTGCACCAGGAACCAAAAACATTCAGTACTTC
TRBJ1-1 14 TRBV7-9 TRBD1 NA CASSGYRGRTEAFF TGTGCCAGCAGCGGTTACAGGGGGCGTACTGAAGCTTTCTTT
TRBJ1-2 15 TRBV4-1 TRBD1 NA CASSRWDRINYGYTF TGCGCCAGCAGCCGGTGGGACAGGATTAACTATGGCTACACCTTC
TRBJ2-6 18 TRBV9 TRBD2 NA CASSGGGSAFSGANVLTF TGTGCCAGCAGCGGGGGGGGTAGCGCATTCTCTGGGGCCAACGTCCTGACTTTC
TRBJ2-3 17 TRBV5-5 TRBD2 once CASSGEGSSGGTDTQYF TGTGCCAGCAGCGGGGAGGGGTCTAGCGGAGGCACAGATACGCAGTATTTT
TRBJ1-2 14 TRBV14 NA once CASSQFGQNYGYTF TGTGCCAGCAGCCAGTTCGGACAGAACTATGGCTACACCTTC
TRBJ2-1 15 TRBV27 NA NA CASSIGERLYNEQFF TGTGCCAGCAGTATCGGGGAGAGGCTCTACAATGAGCAGTTCTTC
TRBJ1-3 16 TRBV7-6 NA NA CASSSVARSSGNTIYF TGTGCCAGCAGCTCTGTGGCTCGGAGCTCTGGAAACACCATATATTTT
TRBJ1-5 14 TRBV19 NA NA CASSIRADLQPQHF TGTGCCAGTAGTATACGTGCCGATCTACAGCCCCAGCATTTT
TRBJ2-3 16 TRBV9 NA NA CASSPRDRTSTDTQYF TGTGCCAGCAGCCCCCGAGACAGAACTAGCACAGATACGCAGTATTTT
TRBJ1-2 15 TRBV5-1 TRBD1 NA CASSLEGTGGDGYTF TGCGCCAGCAGCTTGGAGGGGACAGGAGGGGATGGCTACACCTTC
TRBJ2-2 17 TRBV4-3 NA NA CASSQEAGLTNTGELFF TGCGCCAGCAGCCAAGAGGCGGGACTTACGAACACCGGGGAGCTGTTTTTT
TRBJ2-7 15 TRBV28 NA few CASSPRGQETYEQYF TGTGCCAGCAGTCCCAGGGGCCAGGAGACCTACGAGCAGTACTTC
TRBJ2-5 14 TRBV7-9 NA NA CASSLGIGEETQYF TGTGCCAGCAGCTTAGGTATCGGGGAGGAGACCCAGTACTTC